The TCR beta chain under discussion was sequenced for a study of cytomegalovirus exposure and HLA in healthy donors. This clone was counted a single time. Its target is unknown. Study-level findings and limits: According to the study, 160 or so TCR beta chains were cytomegalovirus-associated. Most sequenced TCRs were rare (though some public TCRs occurred in many donors). In a later analysis, first-cohort TCR clusters were found to tend to co-occur in the approximately 110 validation repertoires.

Generated by immunoSEQ multiplex PCR, the TCRdb table keeps only in-frame clones and is missing some. The sample has 200,000 to 250,000 clones, less than 85% seen once; the top ten hold around 5.6%. From germline, CDR1 is SNHLY and CDR2 FYNNEI. The CDR3 has 15 amino acids. Trimming pared 8 bases from V and 0 bases from J, leaving 16 bases between. The origin of this receptor is a woman between 18 and 29 years old in good health and CMV-seronegative. The chain couples TRBV2 to TRBJ1-1, with D perhaps TRBD1 (5 bases). Specimen: PBMCs. CDR3 sequence reads: CASSSQGGVNTEAFF. In DNA form, the CDR3 reads TGTGCCAGCTCCTCCCAGGGAGGGGTGAACACTGAAGCTTTCTTT.